These 8 T cell receptor beta chains came from one sample sequenced in a study of T cells after yellow fever vaccination. TCRdb processed the 5' RACE reads anew with MiXCR; each CDR3 protein has one entry. The data contain fewer than 400,000 distinct CDR3 sequences, approximately 5.7% of them seen just once; the ten biggest clones take up 15%. The material was PBMCs, obtained 5 days after the yellow fever booster vaccination. The receptors shown here come from a man between 25 and 39 years old who received the YFV17D yellow fever vaccine.

In its sample, this clonotype was seen many times. This rearrangement joins TRBV9 to TRBJ2-2; 7 bases line up with TRBD1. CDR1 is SGDLS and CDR2 is YYNGEE in the germline V gene. CDR3 size: 15 residues. The ends lost 3 bases at V and 4 bases at J; junction bases unmatched: 6. Here the CDR3 reads CASSANRGATGELFF. The CDR3 DNA reads TGTGCCAGCAGCGCAAACAGGGGAGCCACCGGGGAGCTGTTTTTT.

V gene TRBV4-2 combines with J gene TRBJ2-2; unclear D gene. CDR3 length: 16 amino acids. Germline CDR1 LGHNA, CDR2 YNFKEQ. The germline V and J ends were trimmed by 0 bases and 1 base, with 9 bases remaining between them. CDR3 sequence (DNA): TGTGCCAGCAGCCAAGATCCCGCGAGGAACACCGGGGAGCTGTTTTTT. It translates to CASSQDPARNTGELFF.

In its sample, this clonotype was seen a few times. The chain couples TRBV20-1 to TRBJ1-1; the D is unclear. From germline, CDR1 is DFQATT and CDR2 SNEGSKA (reference sequence). V was cut by 3 bases and J by 6 bases, with 11 bases left in between. This CDR3 has 12 residues. The CDR3 sequence is CSASSGTSEAFF. Here the CDR3 DNA reads TGCAGTGCTAGCTCTGGAACTTCTGAAGCTTTCTTT.

This clonotype was picked up many times. V and J are TRBV3-1 and TRBJ2-7, with a possible D match to TRBD1 (6 bases). In germline, CDR1 is LGHDT, CDR2 YNNKEL (reference sequence). The V gene lost 10 bases and the J gene lost 2 bases, with 15 bases spanning the gap. The CDR3 loop spans 13 amino acids. DNA of the CDR3: TGTGCCACCAGGGCGACAGGCGCCTACGAGCAGTACTTC. Translated: CATRATGAYEQYF.

This sequence joins TRBV18 and TRBJ2-5; D is perhaps TRBD1 (6 bases). The V end lost 3 bases, the J end lost 2 bases, and 10 bases lay between the germline ends. The CDR3 consists of 14 residues. From germline, CDR1 is KGHSH and CDR2 LQKENI. CDR3 region: CASSPNRVQETQYF. CDR3 nucleotides: TGTGCCAGCTCACCGAACAGGGTACAAGAGACCCAGTACTTC.

This clonotype has ten or more counts. The chain combines TRBV29-1 with TRBJ2-7; possibly TRBD2 for D (6 bases). Per germline, CDR1 SQVTM and CDR2 ANQGSEA. This CDR3 has 13 amino acids. The V end lost 6 bases, the J end lost 0 bases, and 12 bases lay between the germline ends. The CDR3 spells CSVNSGSSYEQYF. DNA of the CDR3: TGCAGCGTCAATAGCGGAAGCTCCTACGAGCAGTACTTC.

In its sample, this clonotype was seen a few times. V is TRBV7-2 and J is TRBJ1-1, with D possibly being TRBD1 (5 bases). The germline V gene has CDR1 SGHTA and CDR2 FQGNSA. Deletions cut 5 bases from V and 4 bases from J, with 14 bases between. This CDR3 has 14 residues. CDR3 in amino acids: CASSMGLLGTEAFF. CDR3 DNA sequence: TGTGCCAGCAGCATGGGGCTACTTGGCACTGAAGCTTTCTTT.

There are a few counts of this clonotype. The chain combines TRBV27 with TRBJ2-4, with D unclear. Germline V gives CDR1 MNHEY, CDR2 SMNVEV (reference sequence). The germline V and J ends were trimmed by 5 bases and 0 bases, with 8 bases remaining between them. This CDR3 region has 14 residues. In nucleotides, the CDR3 is TGTGCCAGCAGTCTGACAATAGCCAAAAACATTCAGTACTTC. The encoded protein is CASSLTIAKNIQYF.